This TCR beta chain emerged from a study of response to subunit inactivated influenza vaccine. Study-wide results and limits: Each seasonal flu vaccination may recruit only limited new T cells, authors suggested.

TCRdb reprocessed the RT-PCR reads with MiXCR, giving one entry per CDR3 protein. The sample includes more than 400,000 distinct CDR3 sequences, roughly 7.6% of them seen just once. CDR1 and CDR2 from the germline V gene are MDHEN and SYDVKM. The CDR3 has 14 amino acids. The V and J ends lost 8 bases and 4 bases, in that order; junction bases with no gene match: 7. Comments on this clonotype: The antigen remains undetermined.

This TCR derives from a man between 50 and 70 years old who received an inactivated influenza vaccine. The starting material was PBMCs from blood, obtained about 24 months after vaccination. The chain joins TRBV28 to TRBJ1-2; 10 bases line up with TRBD1. As DNA, the CDR3 is TGTGCCAGCGGAAGACAGGGGGCATTCTATGGCTACACCTTC. This sequence encodes CASGRQGAFYGYTF.